This T cell receptor (beta chain) stems from a study of T cells in Graves' hyperthyroidism and ophthalmopathy. General observations from the study: Blood held most thyroid clonotypes expanded above 0.001 frequency.

It was uncontrolled infection, other autoimmune disease, pregnancy or lactation that excluded patients. A sample of blood taken at first hyperthyroidism diagnosis preceded any ophthalmopathy symptoms. Amplification yielded TCR beta CDR3 regions, with RNA transcripts as the source. First-round RT-PCR targeting the TCR CDR3 was performed with the HTBI primer set. TCRdb independently ran MiXCR on the multiplex PCR reads; one entry per CDR3 protein. This sample has a few hundred thousand distinct CDR3 sequences, with about 15% found just once. This clonotype appeared many times. Its matching antigen is unknown. The CDR3 spans 16 residues. V gave up 3 bases and J gave up 2 bases, with 15 bases separating them. Germline V gene sequence: CDR1 MDHEN, CDR2 SYDVKM.

Sequenced: blood. The clonotype was recovered from a woman in her thirties or forties with Graves' hyperthyroidism that later progressed to Graves' ophthalmopathy. The chain couples TRBV28 to TRBJ2-3; D tentatively reads TRBD1 or TRBD2 (5 bases each). Here the CDR3 DNA reads TGTGCCAGCAGTTTTGGGGGAGAAGGAATCACAGATACGCAGTATTTT. It specifies CASSFGGEGITDTQYF.